This T cell receptor gamma chain comes out of a study of Vδ1+ human thymocytes. The CDR3 is made up of 12 amino acids. CDR1 is EGSTGY, CDR2 YDSYTSSV, per germline. Trimming took 2 bases from V and 6 from J; bases not matched to a gene: 4. Alphabeta T cells were depleted, then CD3+ Vdelta1+ Vdelta2- thymocytes were FACS-sorted. Vdelta1+ thymocyte sorts reached between roughly 98% and 99.6% purity. Study-wide results and limits: Thymic TRG and TRD repertoires appeared highly polyclonal.

Details on this clone: Its target is unknown.

Extracted RNA was reverse transcribed into cDNA. CDR3 amplicons came from multiplex PCR with pooled V-gene forward and constant-region reverse primers. TCRdb processed the multiplex PCR reads again with the CATT caller. The sample lists some 37,000 gamma-chain clones, about 19% occurring once. The sequenced sample was Vdelta1+ gamma-delta thymocytes from the thymus. Subset denoted: FACS-sorted CD3+ TCRalphabeta- TCRVdelta1+ TCRVdelta2- thymocytes. The chain uses TRGV4 and TRGJ1 or TRGJ2. This TCR came from a girl under three years old who had congenital heart surgery. CDR3 bases: TGTGCCACCTGGGATGCCCCTTATAAGAAACTCTTT. Translating it yields CATWDAPYKKLF.